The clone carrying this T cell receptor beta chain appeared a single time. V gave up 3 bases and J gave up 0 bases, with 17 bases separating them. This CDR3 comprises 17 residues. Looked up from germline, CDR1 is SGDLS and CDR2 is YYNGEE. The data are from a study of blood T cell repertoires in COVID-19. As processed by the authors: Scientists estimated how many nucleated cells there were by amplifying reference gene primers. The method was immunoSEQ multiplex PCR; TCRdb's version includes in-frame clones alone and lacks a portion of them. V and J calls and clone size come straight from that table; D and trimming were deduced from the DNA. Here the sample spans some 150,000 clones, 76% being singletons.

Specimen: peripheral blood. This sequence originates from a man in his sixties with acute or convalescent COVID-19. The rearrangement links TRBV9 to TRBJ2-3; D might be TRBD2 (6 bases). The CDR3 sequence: CASSGGLRVPSTDTQYF. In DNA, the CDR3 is TGTGCCAGCAGCGGGGGACTTAGAGTCCCTAGCACAGATACGCAGTATTTT.